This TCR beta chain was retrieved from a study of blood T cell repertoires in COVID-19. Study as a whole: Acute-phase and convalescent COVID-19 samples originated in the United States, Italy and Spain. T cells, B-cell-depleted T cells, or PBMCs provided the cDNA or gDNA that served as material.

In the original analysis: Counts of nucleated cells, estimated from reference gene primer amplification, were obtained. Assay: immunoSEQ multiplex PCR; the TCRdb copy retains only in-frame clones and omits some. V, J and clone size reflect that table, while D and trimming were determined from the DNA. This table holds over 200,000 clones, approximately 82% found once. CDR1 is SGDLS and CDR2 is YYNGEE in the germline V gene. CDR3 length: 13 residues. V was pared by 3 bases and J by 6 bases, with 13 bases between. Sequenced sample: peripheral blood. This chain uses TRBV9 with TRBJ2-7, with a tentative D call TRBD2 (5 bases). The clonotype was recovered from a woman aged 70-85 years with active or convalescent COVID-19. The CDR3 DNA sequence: TGTGCCAGCAGCGCCCAGTTAGAGGGCGAGCAGTACTTC. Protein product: CASSAQLEGEQYF.